Following are 19 T cell receptor beta chains from one sample sequenced in a study of T cells in Graves' hyperthyroidism and ophthalmopathy. There were TCR beta CDR3 regions amplified from RNA transcripts. In the first-round RT-PCR of the TCR CDR3, the HTBI primer set was used. TCRdb processed the multiplex PCR reads anew with MiXCR; each CDR3 protein has one entry. This table has 540,000 or so distinct CDR3 sequences, 40% to 55% appearing once. The specimen was peripheral blood or thyroid tissue (not recorded which). These receptors were taken from an adult woman with Graves' disease, either hyperthyroidism or ophthalmopathy (not recorded which).

About this clonotype: With a much larger clone just one base away, this may be a read error. CDR3 in amino acids: CASNPTMSTDTQYF. CDR3 in DNA: TGTGCCAGCAATCCGACAATGAGCACAGATACGCAGTATTTT. The chain recombines TRBV2 with TRBJ2-3; no reliable D call. The CDR3 spans 14 residues. Germline-derived CDR1 and CDR2 are SNHLY and FYNNEI. Trimming cost V 7 bases and J 0 bases, with 11 bases left between them. The full variable domain, with the rest looked up from reference TRBV2 and TRBJ2-3, is EPEVTQTPSHQVTQMGQEVILRCVPISNHLYFYWYRQILGQKVEFLVSFYNNEISEKSEIFDDQFSVERPDGSNFTLKIRSTKLEDSAMYFCASNPTMSTDTQYFGPGTRLTVL.

The table lists this clonotype with a count of one. Because it lacks the conserved phenylalanine or tryptophan at the end, this CDR3 is likely a read error. The DNA is omitted, as the CDR3 cannot be located on it reliably, and the CDR3 follows TCRdb's listing. This chain uses TRBV7-2 with TRBJ2-5; TRBD2, the D gene given by the table, was not confirmed from the DNA. Ends included, the CDR3 has 10 residues. Looked up from germline, CDR1 is SGHTA and CDR2 is FQGNSA. The CDR3 is CASSVGGRYT.

This clonotype was found many times. V usage is TRBV7-9 and J usage is TRBJ2-7; D gene unclear. This CDR3 region has 16 residues. Germline loops: CDR1 SEHNR, CDR2 FQNEAQ (reference sequence). Between the trimmed V and J ends, which lost 5 bases and 1 base, there was a span of 18 bases. CDR3 region: CASSPPPLHVSYEQYF. Written as DNA, the CDR3 is TGTGCCAGCAGCCCACCACCGCTGCACGTTTCCTACGAGCAGTACTTC.

This clonotype was counted many times. V and J are TRBV20-1 and TRBJ1-5; D is undetermined. In germline, CDR1 is DFQATT, CDR2 SNEGSKA (reference sequence). Trimming cost V 1 base and J 5 bases, with 9 bases left between them. This CDR3 comprises 13 residues. In DNA, the CDR3 is TGCAGTGCTAGAGTCCCGGGTGATCAGCCCCAGCATTTT. It specifies CSARVPGDQPQHF.

This clonotype has a count of ten or more. V usage is TRBV27 and J usage is TRBJ1-4; maybe TRBD1 (5 bases). This CDR3 is built from 12 residues. Germline-derived CDR1 and CDR2 are MNHEY and SMNVEV (reference sequence). V gave up 6 bases and J gave up 8 bases, with 10 bases separating them. Here the CDR3 DNA reads TGTGCCAGCAGGGGAGGGGAAGAAAAACTGTTTTTT. Its protein product is CASRGGEEKLFF.

The CDR3 protein is CASSPELGANTGELFF. DNA of the CDR3: TGTGCCAGCAGCCCGGAGCTTGGGGCGAACACCGGGGAGCTGTTTTTT. The V gene is TRBV9, the J gene TRBJ2-2; D not certain. This CDR3 has 16 amino acids. Germline V gene data show CDR1 as SGDLS and CDR2 as YYNGEE. The ends were cut back, 4 bases at V and 0 bases at J, with 13 bases in the middle.

This clonotype was counted between two and nine times. This chain links TRBV5-1 with TRBJ2-7; D perhaps matches TRBD2 (7 bases). Germline V lookup: CDR1 SGHRS, CDR2 YFSETQ. V lost 5 bases to trimming and J lost 0 bases, with 12 bases between them. The CDR3 has 14 residues. CDR3 sequence reads: CASRAGASSYEQYF. CDR3 nucleotides: TGCGCCAGCAGGGCGGGGGCGAGCTCCTACGAGCAGTACTTC.

In regard to this clonotype: Sequence at one end of the junction differs from germline and may be a read error. CDR3 in amino acids: CSVGQVNTEAF. In DNA, the CDR3 is TGCAGCGTTGGACAGGTCAACACTGAAGCTTTC. This sequence joins TRBV29-1 and TRBJ2-6; TRBD1 is a possible D gene (6 bases). Germline values: CDR1 SQVTM, CDR2 ANQGSEA. The CDR3 extends over 11 amino acids.

A remark on this clonotype: The germline gene is not matched at one end of the junction; a read error may be the cause. The genes are TRBV12-3 or TRBV12-4 and TRBJ1-5; no clear D gene. The CDR3 runs to 13 residues. CDR3: CASSLARDQPQHF. The CDR3 coding sequence is TGTGCCAGCAGCTTAGCCAGAGATCAGCCCCAGCATTTT.

This clonotype occurred a few times. The chain couples TRBV28 to TRBJ1-1, with D uncertain. Germline CDR1 is MDHEN and CDR2 is SYDVKM. The V end lost 7 bases, the J end lost 0 bases, and 12 bases lay between the germline ends. The CDR3 length is 14 residues. CDR3 nucleotides: TGTGCCAGCACCCTCGGGCAGTTGAACACTGAAGCTTTCTTT. Encoded protein: CASTLGQLNTEAFF.

The sample holds many counts of this clonotype. The chain has TRBV25-1 and TRBJ1-2; D not resolved. The CDR3 consists of 13 residues. Germline CDR1 is MGHDK and CDR2 is SYGVNS. The V end lost 5 bases, the J end lost 8 bases, and 15 bases lay between the germline ends. CDR3 protein: CASSPRSGSGYTF. CDR3 in DNA: TGTGCCAGCAGTCCTAGGTCGGGTAGCGGCTACACCTTC.

The CDR3 loop reads CATSRLRGTGELFF. The CDR3 DNA sequence: TGTGCCACCAGCAGGCTAAGGGGCACCGGGGAGCTGTTTTTT. This rearrangement joins TRBV15 to TRBJ2-2, with D possibly being TRBD1 (5 bases). V was shortened by 3 bases and J by 4 bases, with 9 bases between the two germline ends. Per the germline V gene, CDR1 is LNHNV and CDR2 is YYDKDF (reference sequence). The CDR3 runs to 14 residues.

This clonotype has just a few counts. The CDR3 loop is CSARTPGEKTQYF. The CDR3 region has the DNA TGCAGCGCAAGAACGCCTGGGGAGAAGACCCAGTACTTC. V usage is TRBV29-1 and J usage is TRBJ2-5; a weak D match, TRBD2 (5 bases). Trimming pared 7 bases from V and 6 bases from J, leaving 18 bases between. The germline gives CDR1 SQVTM, CDR2 ANQGSEA. The CDR3 has 13 amino acids.

A word on this clonotype: An end of the junction does not agree with germline; a read error may underlie this. The chain uses TRBV12-3 or TRBV12-4 and TRBJ2-7; D is ambiguous. This CDR3 is built from 15 residues. This CDR3 reads CAGSHPASGAYEQYF. The CDR3 DNA sequence: TGTGCCGGCAGTCACCCGGCGTCCGGAGCCTACGAGCAGTACTTC.

V is TRBV6-1 and J is TRBJ2-5, with D possibly TRBD2 on 6 matching bases. V gave up 3 bases and J gave up 3 bases, with 11 bases separating them. The germline V gene encodes CDR1 MNHNS and CDR2 SASEGT. The CDR3 has 14 residues. The CDR3 bases are TGTGCCAGCAGTGAGATGGGCGGGAAAGAGACCCAGTACTTC. Amino acid sequence: CASSEMGGKETQYF.

This clonotype has just a few counts. The chain is built from TRBV7-2 and TRBJ2-5; TRBD1 matches at 8 bases. J lost 5 bases, V lost 2 bases, and 7 bases had no gene match. Germline V lookup: CDR1 SGHTA, CDR2 FQGNSA. The CDR3 is made up of 15 amino acids. The CDR3 DNA reads as TGTGCCAGCAGCTTACGGCAGGGGGCAGGCGAGACCCAGTACTTC. Protein: CASSLRQGAGETQYF. Combining the CDR3 with reference TRBV7-2 and TRBJ2-5 gives the whole variable domain GAGVSQSPSNKVTEKGKDVELRCDPISGHTALYWYRQSLGQGLEFLIYFQGNSAPDKSGLPSDRFSAERTGGSVSTLTIQRTQQEDSAVYLCASSLRQGAGETQYFGPGTRLLVL.

The table lists this clonotype with many counts. The gene calls are TRBV11-2 and TRBJ1-1; TRBD1 is a possible D gene (6 bases). V gave up 4 bases and J gave up 3 bases, with 21 bases separating them. Germline-derived CDR1 and CDR2 are SGHAT and FQNNGV. This CDR3 has 17 amino acids. CDR3 nucleotides: TGTGCCAGCAGCTCCTCCGGGACACCCAGTCGGGACACTGAAGCTTTCTTT. Translated: CASSSSGTPSRDTEAFF.

The J gene is TRBJ1-2, the V gene TRBV6-5; tentative D call: TRBD1 (6 bases). Germline V gene lookup returns CDR1 MNHEY and CDR2 SVGAGI. This CDR3 contains 17 residues. V lost 5 bases and J 4 bases, leaving 23 bases between the germline ends. The CDR3 DNA reads TGTGCCAGCAGTGAGGGGGACACTGGTGCCAACGTCTATGGCTACACCTTC. Its protein is CASSEGDTGANVYGYTF.

This chain connects TRBV6-1 to TRBJ2-3, with 12 bases lining up with TRBD2. This CDR3 has 15 residues. J gave up 6 bases and V 8 bases, and 9 bases lay outside the gene matches. Germline CDR1 reads MNHNS; CDR2 reads SASEGT. This chain's CDR3 is CASVDLAGGRDTQYF. Here the CDR3 DNA reads TGTGCCAGCGTTGATCTAGCGGGAGGGAGGGATACGCAGTATTTT.